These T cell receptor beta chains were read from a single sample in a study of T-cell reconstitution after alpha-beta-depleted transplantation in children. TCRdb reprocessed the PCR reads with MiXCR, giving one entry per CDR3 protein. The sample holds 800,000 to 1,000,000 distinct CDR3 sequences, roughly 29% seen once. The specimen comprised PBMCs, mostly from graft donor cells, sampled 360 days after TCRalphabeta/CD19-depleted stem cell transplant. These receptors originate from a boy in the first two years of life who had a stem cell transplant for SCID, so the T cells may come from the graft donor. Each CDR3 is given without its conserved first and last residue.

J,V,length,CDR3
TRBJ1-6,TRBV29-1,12,SVTTGRADSPLH
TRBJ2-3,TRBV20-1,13,SARRWGTTLDTQY
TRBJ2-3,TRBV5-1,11,ASSLIQDDTQY
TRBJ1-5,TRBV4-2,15,ASSQVWHARADQPQH
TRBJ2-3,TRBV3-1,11,ASGRQFTDTQY
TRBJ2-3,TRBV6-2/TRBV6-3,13,ASSASGVHTDTQY
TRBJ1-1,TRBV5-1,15,ASSFRGGLVMNTEAF
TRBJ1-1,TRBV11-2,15,ASSLDSSDSMNTEAF
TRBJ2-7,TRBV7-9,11,AISGTRAYEQY
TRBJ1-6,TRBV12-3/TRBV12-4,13,ASSLSREGNSPLH
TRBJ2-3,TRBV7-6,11,ASSWVGDDTQY
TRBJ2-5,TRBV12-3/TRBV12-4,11,ASSLTSSETQY
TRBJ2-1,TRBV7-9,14,ASSSVGRGSLDEQF
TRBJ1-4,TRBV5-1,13,ASSLAGTTNEKLF
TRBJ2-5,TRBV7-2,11,ASSLAHRETQY
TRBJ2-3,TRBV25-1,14,ASTSWSGGRADTQY
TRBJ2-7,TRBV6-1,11,ASSRTRDYEQY
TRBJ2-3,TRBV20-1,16,SARASSGLAGGTDTQY
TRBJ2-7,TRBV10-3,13,AISESIGRSYEQY
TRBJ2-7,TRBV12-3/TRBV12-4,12,ASSPAGRSYEQY
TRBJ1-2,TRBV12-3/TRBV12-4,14,ASSPNLTGGKYGYT
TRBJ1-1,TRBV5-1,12,ASRFGQMNTEAF
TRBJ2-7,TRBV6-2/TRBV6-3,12,ASTLAGGAYEQY
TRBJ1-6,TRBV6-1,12,ASSLEVRNSPLH